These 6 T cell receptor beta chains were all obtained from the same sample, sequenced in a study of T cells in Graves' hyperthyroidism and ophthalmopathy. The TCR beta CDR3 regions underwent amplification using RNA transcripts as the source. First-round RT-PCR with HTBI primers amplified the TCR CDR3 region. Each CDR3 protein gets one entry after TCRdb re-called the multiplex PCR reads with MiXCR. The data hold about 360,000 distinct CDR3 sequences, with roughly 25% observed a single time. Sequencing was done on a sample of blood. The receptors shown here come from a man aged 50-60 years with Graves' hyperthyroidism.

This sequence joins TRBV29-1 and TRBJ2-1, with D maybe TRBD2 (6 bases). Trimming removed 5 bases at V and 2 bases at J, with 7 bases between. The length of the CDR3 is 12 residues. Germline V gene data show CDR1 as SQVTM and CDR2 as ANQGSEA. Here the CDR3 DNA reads TGCAGCGTTATAGCGGCCTACAATGAGCAGTTCTTC. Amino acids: CSVIAAYNEQFF.

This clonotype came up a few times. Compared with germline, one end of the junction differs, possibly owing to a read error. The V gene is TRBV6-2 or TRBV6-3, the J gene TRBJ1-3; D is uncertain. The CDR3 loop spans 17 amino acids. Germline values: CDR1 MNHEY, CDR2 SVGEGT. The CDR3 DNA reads TGTGCCAGCAGTTACTCGGATAAAGCCAGCTCTAGAAACACCATATATTTT. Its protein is CASSYSDKASSRNTIYF.

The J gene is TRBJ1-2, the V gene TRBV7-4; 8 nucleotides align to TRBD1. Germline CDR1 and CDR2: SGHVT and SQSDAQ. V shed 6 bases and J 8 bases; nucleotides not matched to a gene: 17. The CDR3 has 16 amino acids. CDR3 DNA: TGTGCCAGCAGTTCCGAAGGGTGGCAGGGGGCGCGGGGCTACACCTTC. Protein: CASSSEGWQGARGYTF.

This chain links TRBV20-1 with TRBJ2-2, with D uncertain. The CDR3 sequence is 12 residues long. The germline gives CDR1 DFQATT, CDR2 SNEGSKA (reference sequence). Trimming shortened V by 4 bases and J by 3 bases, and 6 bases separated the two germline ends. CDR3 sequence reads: CSAIADTGELFF. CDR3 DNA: TGCAGTGCTATAGCTGACACCGGGGAGCTGTTTTTT.

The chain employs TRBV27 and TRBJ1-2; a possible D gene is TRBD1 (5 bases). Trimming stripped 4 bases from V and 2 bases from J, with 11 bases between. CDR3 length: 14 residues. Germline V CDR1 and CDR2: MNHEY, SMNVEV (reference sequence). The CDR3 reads CASSYGAPNYGYTF. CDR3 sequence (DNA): TGTGCCAGCAGTTACGGGGCCCCAAACTATGGCTACACCTTC.

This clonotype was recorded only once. For the CDR3, the DNA is TGTGCCAGCAGCCTTATAGCGGGCCTCTCCTACAATGAGCAGTTCTTC. Its translation: CASSLIAGLSYNEQFF. This chain links TRBV7-3 with TRBJ2-1; TRBD2 aligns across 7 bases. The J segment lost 0 bases and the V segment lost 5 bases, leaving 7 bases of the junction unmatched. The CDR3 extends over 16 amino acids. Germline V gene lookup returns CDR1 SGHTA and CDR2 FQGTGA.